This T cell receptor (beta chain) originates from a study of identical twins. This clonotype was counted many times. Its antigen is unknown. The CDR3 sequence is 16 residues long. Germline CDR1 and CDR2: MGHDK and SYGVNS. Trimming shortened V by 2 bases and J by 4 bases, and 14 bases separated the two germline ends. Findings of the study overall: Twins showed weaker excess sharing in their beta out-of-frame sequences.

Each CDR3 protein is one row after TCRdb ran MiXCR on the 5' RACE reads. The sample includes 640,000 or so distinct CDR3 sequences, over 5% of them seen just once. Sequenced material: naive T cells sorted from blood. The receptor's source is a man younger than 35 in good health. The rearrangement links TRBV25-1 to TRBJ2-2, with D uncertain. The CDR3 DNA follows: TGTGCCAGCAGTGAAAGGTCCAGAAGGAGCACCGGGGAGCTGTTTTTT. Translated: CASSERSRRSTGELFF.